A single sample is the source of the 4 T cell receptor beta chains below, sequenced in a study of CD8+ T cells in alopecia areata. The sample's treatment: oral pan-JAK inhibitor, 5-10 mg twice daily. Reverse transcription of extracted RNA yielded cDNA, which provided the sequencing template. Only in-frame clones appear in the TCRdb table, and some are missing; sequencing was by immunoSEQ multiplex PCR. The table has around 290,000 clones, 55% to 75% seen once. Sequences were derived from CD4+ T cells sorted from blood, sampled at week 24, from a patient treated with tofacitinib. Source of these receptors: a human donor with alopecia areata.

The chain has TRBV19 and TRBJ1-2; tentatively, D is TRBD1 (6 bases). The CDR3 is 15 amino acids. Trimming took 8 bases from V and 3 from J, leaving 19 bases between them. The germline V gene has CDR1 LNHDA and CDR2 SQIVND (reference sequence). The CDR3 here is CASSRTAGRDYGYTF. CDR3 DNA sequence: TGTGCCAGTTCGAGGACAGCCGGCCGGGACTATGGCTACACCTTC.

The gene calls are TRBV28 and TRBJ1-1; TRBD1 matches at 8 bases. Germline CDR1 reads MDHEN; CDR2 reads SYDVKM. The junction had 5 bases not matched to a gene; V was cut back by 6 bases and J by 2 bases. This CDR3 has 14 residues. CDR3 protein: CASSSGQGNTEAFF. For the CDR3, the DNA is TGTGCCAGCAGCTCAGGACAGGGAAACACTGAAGCTTTCTTT.

This clone was seen a handful of times. The V call is TRBV25-1, the J call TRBJ1-6; perhaps TRBD1 as D (5 bases). The CDR3 length is 12 residues. V shed 8 bases and J shed 7 bases, with 9 bases lying between them. Per the germline V gene, CDR1 is MGHDK and CDR2 is SYGVNS. The CDR3 sequence: CASWGSNSPLHF. The CDR3 nucleotides are TGTGCCAGCTGGGGCAGCAATTCACCCCTCCACTTT.

The CDR3 reads CASRPSYREETQYF. DNA for the CDR3: TGTGCCAGCCGCCCCAGTTACCGCGAAGAGACCCAGTACTTC. The chain recombines TRBV6-1 with TRBJ2-5, with D uncertain. Germline values: CDR1 MNHNS, CDR2 SASEGT. Between the trimmed V and J ends, which lost 8 bases and 3 bases, there was a span of 16 bases. The CDR3 covers 14 residues.